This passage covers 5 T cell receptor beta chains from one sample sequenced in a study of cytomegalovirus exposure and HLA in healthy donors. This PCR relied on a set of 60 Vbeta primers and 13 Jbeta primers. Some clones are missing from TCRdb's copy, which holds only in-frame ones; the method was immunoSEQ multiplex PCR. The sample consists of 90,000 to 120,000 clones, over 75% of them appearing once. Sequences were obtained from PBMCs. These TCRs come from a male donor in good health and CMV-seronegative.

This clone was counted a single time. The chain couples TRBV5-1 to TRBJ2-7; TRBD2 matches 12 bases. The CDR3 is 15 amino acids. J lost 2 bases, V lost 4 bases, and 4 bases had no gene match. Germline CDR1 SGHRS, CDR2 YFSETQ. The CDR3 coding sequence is TGCGCCAGCAGCGCAAGACTAGCGGGGGCCTACGAGCAGTACTTC. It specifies CASSARLAGAYEQYF.

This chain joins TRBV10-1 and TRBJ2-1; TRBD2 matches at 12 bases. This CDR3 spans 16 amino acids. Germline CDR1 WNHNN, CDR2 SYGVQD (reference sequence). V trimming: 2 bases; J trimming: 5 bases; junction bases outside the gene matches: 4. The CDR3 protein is CASSETSGRSDNEQFF. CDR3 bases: TGCGCCAGCAGTGAGACTAGCGGGAGGAGCGACAATGAGCAGTTCTTC.

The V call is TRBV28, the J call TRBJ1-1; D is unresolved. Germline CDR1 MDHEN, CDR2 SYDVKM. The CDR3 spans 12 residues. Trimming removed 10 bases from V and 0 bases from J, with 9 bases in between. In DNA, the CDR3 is TGTGCCACCCGTTACATGAACACTGAAGCTTTCTTT. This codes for CATRYMNTEAFF.

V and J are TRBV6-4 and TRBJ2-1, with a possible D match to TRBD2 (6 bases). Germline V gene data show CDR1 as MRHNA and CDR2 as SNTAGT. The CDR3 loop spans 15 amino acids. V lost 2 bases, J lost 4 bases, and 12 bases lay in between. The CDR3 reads CASSDRPGEYNEQFF. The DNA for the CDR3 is TGTGCCAGCAGTGACCGTCCGGGAGAATACAATGAGCAGTTCTTC.

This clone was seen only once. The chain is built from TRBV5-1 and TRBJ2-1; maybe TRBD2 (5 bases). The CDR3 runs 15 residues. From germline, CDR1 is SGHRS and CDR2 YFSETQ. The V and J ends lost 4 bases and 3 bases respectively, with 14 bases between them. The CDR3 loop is CASSPGNILYNEQFF. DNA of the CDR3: TGCGCCAGCAGCCCCGGGAATATACTCTACAATGAGCAGTTCTTC.